The next 14 T cell receptor beta chains were all read from a single sample in a study of T cell responses to AZD1222 COVID-19 vaccine. Sequencing used immunoSEQ multiplex PCR; TCRdb keeps in-frame clones, though not all of them. The table records roughly 160,000 clones, 88% of them present only once. The input for sequencing was peripheral blood, taken 28 days after the second AZD1222 dose. The receptors stem from an adult who received the AZD1222 COVID-19 vaccine.

The gene calls are TRBV7-2 and TRBJ1-1; TRBD1 might be the D (6 bases). Trimming pared 2 bases from V and 0 bases from J, leaving 22 bases between. CDR1 is SGHTA and CDR2 is FQGNSA in the germline V gene. This CDR3 region has 19 residues. CDR3 nucleotide sequence: TGTGCCAGCAGCTTAATACCCTTAACCTTTCAGGGGATGAACACTGAAGCTTTCTTT. This gives the protein CASSLIPLTFQGMNTEAFF.

This rearrangement joins TRBV7-2 to TRBJ2-7; D gene ambiguous. The length of the CDR3 is 13 residues. The V gene's germline CDR1 is SGHTA and CDR2 FQGNSA. V shed 0 bases and J shed 2 bases, with 5 bases lying between them. The CDR3 nucleotides are TGTGCCAGCAGCTTAGCGGAAACCTACGAGCAGTACTTC. Protein product: CASSLAETYEQYF.

V usage is TRBV9 and J usage is TRBJ1-4; 10 nucleotides align to TRBD1. CDR1 is SGDLS, CDR2 YYNGEE, per germline. The CDR3 is 16 residues long. V shed 4 bases and J 4 bases; nucleotides not matched to a gene: 7. The CDR3 is CASSSRQGAGNEKLFF. DNA for the CDR3: TGTGCCAGCAGCTCCCGACAGGGGGCAGGTAATGAAAAACTGTTTTTT.

The V call is TRBV9, the J call TRBJ2-3; D is perhaps TRBD1 or TRBD2 (5 bases each). The germline gives CDR1 SGDLS, CDR2 YYNGEE. The CDR3 has 13 amino acids. Trimming removed 10 bases at V and 4 bases at J, with 16 bases between. The CDR3, as DNA: TGTGCCTCTCGGGGACCGGTAGCAGATACGCAGTATTTT. This encodes CASRGPVADTQYF.

The chain links TRBV11-1 to TRBJ2-3; TRBD1 agrees at 7 bases. Looked up from germline, CDR1 is SGHAT and CDR2 is FQDESV (reference sequence). V gave up 3 bases and J gave up 6 bases; unmatched junction bases: 6. The CDR3 spans 14 residues. CDR3 in amino acids: CASSLTGRLDTQYF. The CDR3 DNA is TGTGCCAGCAGCTTGACAGGGAGATTGGATACGCAGTATTTT.

The chain carries TRBV9 and TRBJ2-2, with 10 positions matching TRBD2. The germline V gene has CDR1 SGDLS and CDR2 YYNGEE. With V trimmed by 4 bases and J by 2 bases, 5 bases remained unmatched. CDR3 length: 16 amino acids. CDR3 amino acids: CASSPPSGSNTGELFF. The CDR3 nucleotides are TGTGCCAGCAGCCCCCCTAGCGGGAGTAACACCGGGGAGCTGTTTTTT.

This clone was detected only once. The genes are TRBV27 and TRBJ2-3, with 8 bases identical to TRBD1. J lost 3 bases, V lost 5 bases, and 7 bases had no gene match. Germline CDR1 reads MNHEY; CDR2 reads SMNVEV (reference sequence). There are 15 residues in the CDR3. The DNA for the CDR3 is TGTGCCAGCAGTCCAGGCAGGGGGCGGACAGATACGCAGTATTTT. Its translation is CASSPGRGRTDTQYF.

The chain couples TRBV11-2 to TRBJ1-2, with D uncertain. V was pared by 5 bases and J by 8 bases, with 12 bases between. CDR3 length: 12 amino acids. CDR1 SGHAT and CDR2 FQNNGV come from the germline V gene. The DNA of the CDR3 is TGTGCCAGCAGCAGCATCGGAGGCGGCTACACCTTC. It encodes CASSSIGGGYTF.

The chain recombines TRBV19 with TRBJ1-5; a possible D gene is TRBD1 (6 bases). Germline CDR1 is LNHDA and CDR2 is SQIVND (reference sequence). The CDR3 runs to 15 residues. V lost 9 bases, J lost 0 bases, and 15 bases lay in between. CDR3 sequence: CASSTGPYSNQPQHF. The CDR3 region has the DNA TGTGCCAGCTCAACAGGGCCGTATAGCAATCAGCCCCAGCATTTT.

This chain joins TRBV27 and TRBJ1-1, with 8 bases aligning to TRBD1. V was pared by 4 bases and J by 5 bases, with 15 bases of the junction left unmatched. CDR1 is MNHEY, CDR2 SMNVEV, per germline (reference sequence). The CDR3 is 17 residues long. The CDR3 DNA is TGTGCCAGCAGTTCAGACAGGGGTTTTCGGCTCGGTACTGAAGCTTTCTTT. It is translated as CASSSDRGFRLGTEAFF.

The V gene is TRBV5-1, the J gene TRBJ1-1, with unresolved D. The V gene lost 0 bases and the J gene lost 1 base, with 19 bases spanning the gap. CDR3 length equals 18 residues. Per the germline V gene, CDR1 is SGHRS and CDR2 is YFSETQ. The CDR3 loop reads CASSLAGWGEGRNTEAFF. DNA of the CDR3: TGCGCCAGCAGCTTGGCCGGGTGGGGAGAAGGTAGGAACACTGAAGCTTTCTTT. Together with reference TRBV5-1 and TRBJ1-1, the CDR3 gives the full variable domain: KAGVTQTPRYLIKTRGQQVTLSCSPISGHRSVSWYQQTPGQGLQFLFEYFSETQRNKGNFPGRFSGRQFSNSRSEMNVSTLELGDSALYLCASSLAGWGEGRNTEAFFGQGTRLTVV.

CDR3 DNA: TGTGCCAGCAGTGGCTCACCCGGGGAATCCTATAATTCACCCCTCCACTTT. Translated, it gives CASSGSPGESYNSPLHF. V usage is TRBV2 and J usage is TRBJ1-6; D not certain. The germline V gene encodes CDR1 SNHLY and CDR2 FYNNEI. Trimming removed 4 bases at V and 1 base at J, with 14 bases between. The CDR3 covers 17 residues.

The chain has TRBV19 and TRBJ1-1; weak D call: TRBD1 (5 bases). Germline CDR1 and CDR2: LNHDA and SQIVND (reference sequence). The CDR3 has 12 amino acids. The germline V and J ends were trimmed by 5 bases and 8 bases, with 12 bases remaining between them. The CDR3 DNA follows: TGTGCCAGTAGTGTGGCGGGGCGCGAAGCTTTCTTT. Translation: CASSVAGREAFF.

The J gene is TRBJ1-5, the V gene TRBV7-8; possible D gene TRBD1, 5 bases. Germline loops: CDR1 SGHVS, CDR2 FQNEAQ. The CDR3 loop spans 14 amino acids. V was shortened by 4 bases and J by 0 bases, with 7 bases between the two germline ends. CDR3 protein: CASSSDSSNQPQHF. Written as DNA, the CDR3 is TGTGCCAGCAGCTCCGACAGTAGCAATCAGCCCCAGCATTTT.